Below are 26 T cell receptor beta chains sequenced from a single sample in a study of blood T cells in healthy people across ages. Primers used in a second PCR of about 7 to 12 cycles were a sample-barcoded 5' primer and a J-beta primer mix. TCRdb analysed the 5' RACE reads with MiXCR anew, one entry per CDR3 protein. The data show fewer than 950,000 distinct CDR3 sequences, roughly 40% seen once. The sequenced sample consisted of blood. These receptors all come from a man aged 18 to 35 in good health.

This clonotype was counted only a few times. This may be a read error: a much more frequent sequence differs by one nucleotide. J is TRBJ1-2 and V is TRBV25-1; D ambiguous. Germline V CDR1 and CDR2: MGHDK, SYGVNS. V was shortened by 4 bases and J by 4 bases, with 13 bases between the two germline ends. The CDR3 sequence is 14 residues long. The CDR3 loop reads CASSGRDGFYGYTF. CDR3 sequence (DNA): TGTGCCAGCAGTGGCCGAGACGGATTCTATGGCTACACCTTC.

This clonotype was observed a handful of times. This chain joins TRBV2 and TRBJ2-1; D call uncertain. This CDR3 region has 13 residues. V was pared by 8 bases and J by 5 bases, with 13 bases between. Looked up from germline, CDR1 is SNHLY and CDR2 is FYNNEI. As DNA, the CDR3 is TGTGCCAGCCAGGCGTCGGGTAACAATGAGCAGTTCTTC. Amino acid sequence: CASQASGNNEQFF. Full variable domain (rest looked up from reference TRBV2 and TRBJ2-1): EPEVTQTPSHQVTQMGQEVILRCVPISNHLYFYWYRQILGQKVEFLVSFYNNEISEKSEIFDDQFSVERPDGSNFTLKIRSTKLEDSAMYFCASQASGNNEQFFGPGTRLTVL.

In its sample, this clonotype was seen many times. CDR3 in DNA: TGTGCCAGCAGGCACACAGCTAACTATGGCTACACCTTC. Its translation is CASRHTANYGYTF. This chain uses TRBV6-2 or TRBV6-3 with TRBJ1-2; no definite D call. V lost 6 bases, J lost 0 bases, and 8 bases lay in between. The CDR3 totals 13 residues. Germline V gives CDR1 MNHEY, CDR2 SVGEGT.

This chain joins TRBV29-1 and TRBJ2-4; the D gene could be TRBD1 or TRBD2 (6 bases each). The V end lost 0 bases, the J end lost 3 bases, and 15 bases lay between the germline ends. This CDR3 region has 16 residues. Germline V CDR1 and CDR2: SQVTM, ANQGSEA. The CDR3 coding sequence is TGCAGCGTTGAAGAAGGTTTGGGGGGCAACAAAAACATTCAGTACTTC. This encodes CSVEEGLGGNKNIQYF. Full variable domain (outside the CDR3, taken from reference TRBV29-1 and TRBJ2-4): SAVISQKPSRDICQRGTSLTIQCQVDSQVTMMFWYRQQPGQSLTLIATANQGSEATYESGFVIDKFPISRPNLTFSTLTVSNMSPEDSSIYLCSVEEGLGGNKNIQYFGAGTRLSVL.

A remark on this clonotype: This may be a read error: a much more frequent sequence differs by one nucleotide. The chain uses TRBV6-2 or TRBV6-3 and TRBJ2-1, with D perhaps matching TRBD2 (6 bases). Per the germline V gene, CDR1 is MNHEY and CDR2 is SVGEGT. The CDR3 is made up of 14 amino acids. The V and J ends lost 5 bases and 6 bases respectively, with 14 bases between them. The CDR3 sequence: CASSAGTSPNEQFF. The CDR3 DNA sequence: TGTGCCAGCAGTGCGGGGACCAGTCCCAATGAGCAGTTCTTC.

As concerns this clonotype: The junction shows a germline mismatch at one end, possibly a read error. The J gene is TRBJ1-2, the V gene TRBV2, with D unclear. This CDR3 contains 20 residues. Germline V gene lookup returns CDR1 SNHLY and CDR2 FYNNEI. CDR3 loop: CASSEGREWTNPLYDRGYTF. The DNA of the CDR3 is TGTGCCAGCAGCGAAGGACGGGAATGGACGAACCCCCTATACGATAGGGGCTACACCTTC.

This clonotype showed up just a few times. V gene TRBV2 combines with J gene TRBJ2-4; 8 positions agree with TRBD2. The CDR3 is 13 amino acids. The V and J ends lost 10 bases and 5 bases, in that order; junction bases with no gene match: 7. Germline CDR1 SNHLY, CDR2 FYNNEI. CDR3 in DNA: TGTGCCACCTCACTAGCGGTCGAAAACATTCAGTACTTC. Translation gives CATSLAVENIQYF.

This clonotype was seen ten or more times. The CDR3 region has the DNA TGCAGTGCCCCGGACGGGGGGGCGTCCTACAATGAGCAGTTCTTC. Protein product: CSAPDGGASYNEQFF. This chain connects TRBV20-1 to TRBJ2-1; 8 nucleotides line up with TRBD2. Germline CDR1 is DFQATT and CDR2 is SNEGSKA (reference sequence). The CDR3 loop spans 15 amino acids. With 6 bases clipped from V and 1 base from J, the junction kept 8 bases outside the gene matches.

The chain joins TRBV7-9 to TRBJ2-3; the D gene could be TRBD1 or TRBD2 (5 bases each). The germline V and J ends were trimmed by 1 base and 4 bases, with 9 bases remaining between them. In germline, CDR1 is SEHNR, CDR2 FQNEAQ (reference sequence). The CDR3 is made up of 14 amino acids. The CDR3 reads CASSLGGIPDTQYF. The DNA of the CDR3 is TGTGCCAGCAGCTTAGGGGGGATCCCAGATACGCAGTATTTT.

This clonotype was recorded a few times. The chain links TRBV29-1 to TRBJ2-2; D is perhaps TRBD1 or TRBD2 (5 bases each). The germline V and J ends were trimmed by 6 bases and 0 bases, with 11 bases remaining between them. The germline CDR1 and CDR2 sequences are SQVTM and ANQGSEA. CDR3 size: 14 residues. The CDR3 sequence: CSVAGTSNTGELFF. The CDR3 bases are TGCAGCGTGGCCGGGACGTCGAACACCGGGGAGCTGTTTTTT.

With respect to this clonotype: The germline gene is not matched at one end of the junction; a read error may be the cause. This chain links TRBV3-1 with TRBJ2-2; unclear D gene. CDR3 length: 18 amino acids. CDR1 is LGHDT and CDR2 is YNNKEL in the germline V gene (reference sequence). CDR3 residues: CASNQGSLGLPSTGELFF. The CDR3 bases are TGTGCCAGCAACCAAGGGTCCTTAGGGCTCCCGAGCACCGGGGAGCTGTTTTTT.

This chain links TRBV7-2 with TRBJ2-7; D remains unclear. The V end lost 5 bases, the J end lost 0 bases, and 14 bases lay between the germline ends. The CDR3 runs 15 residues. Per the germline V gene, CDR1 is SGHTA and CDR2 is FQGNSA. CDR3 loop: CASSRGPVSSYEQYF. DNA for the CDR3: TGTGCCAGCAGCAGAGGCCCTGTAAGCTCCTACGAGCAGTACTTC. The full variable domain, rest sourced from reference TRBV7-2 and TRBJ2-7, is GAGVSQSPSNKVTEKGKDVELRCDPISGHTALYWYRQSLGQGLEFLIYFQGNSAPDKSGLPSDRFSAERTGGSVSTLTIQRTQQEDSAVYLCASSRGPVSSYEQYFGPGTRLTVT.

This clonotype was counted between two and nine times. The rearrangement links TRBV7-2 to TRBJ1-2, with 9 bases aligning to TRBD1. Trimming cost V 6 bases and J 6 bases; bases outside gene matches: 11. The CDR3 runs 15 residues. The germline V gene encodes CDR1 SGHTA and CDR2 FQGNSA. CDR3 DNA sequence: TGTGCCAGCAGACCACCGGGACAGGGATCAAATGGCTACACCTTC. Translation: CASRPPGQGSNGYTF.

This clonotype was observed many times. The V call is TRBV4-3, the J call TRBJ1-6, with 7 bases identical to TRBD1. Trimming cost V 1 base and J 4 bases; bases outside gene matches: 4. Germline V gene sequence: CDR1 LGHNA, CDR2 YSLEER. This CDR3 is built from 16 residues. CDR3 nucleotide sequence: TGCGCCAGCAGCCAAGGACAGGGAGCTTATAATTCACCCCTCCACTTT. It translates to CASSQGQGAYNSPLHF.

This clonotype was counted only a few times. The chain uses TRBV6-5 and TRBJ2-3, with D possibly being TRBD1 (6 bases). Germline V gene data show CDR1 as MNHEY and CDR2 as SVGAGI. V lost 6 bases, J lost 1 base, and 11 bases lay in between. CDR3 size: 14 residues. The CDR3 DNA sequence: TGTGCCAGCAGCCAGGGGTGGGGCACAGATACGCAGTATTTT. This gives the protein CASSQGWGTDTQYF.

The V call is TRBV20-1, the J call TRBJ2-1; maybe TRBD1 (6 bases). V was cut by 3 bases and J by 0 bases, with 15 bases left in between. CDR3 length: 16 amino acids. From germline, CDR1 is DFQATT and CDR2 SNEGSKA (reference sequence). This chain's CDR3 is CSARVPTGSSYNEQFF. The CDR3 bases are TGCAGTGCTAGGGTCCCCACAGGGAGCTCCTACAATGAGCAGTTCTTC.

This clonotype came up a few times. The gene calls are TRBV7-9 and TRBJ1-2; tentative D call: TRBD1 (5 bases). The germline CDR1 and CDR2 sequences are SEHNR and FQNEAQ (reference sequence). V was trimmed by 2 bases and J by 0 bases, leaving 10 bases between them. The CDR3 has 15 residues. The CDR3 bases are TGTGCCAGCAGCTTAATTGGGGCCACTAACTATGGCTACACCTTC. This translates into CASSLIGATNYGYTF. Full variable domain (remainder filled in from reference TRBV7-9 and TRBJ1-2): DTGVSQNPRHKITKRGQNVTFRCDPISEHNRLYWYRQTLGQGPEFLTYFQNEAQLEKSRLLSDRFSAERPKGSFSTLEIQRTEQGDSAMYLCASSLIGATNYGYTFGSGTRLTVV.

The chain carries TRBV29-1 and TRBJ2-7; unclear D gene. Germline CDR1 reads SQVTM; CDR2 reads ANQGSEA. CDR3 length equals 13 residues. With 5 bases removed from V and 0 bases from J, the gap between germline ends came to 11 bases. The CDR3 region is CSVRTDGSYEQYF. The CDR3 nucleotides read TGCAGCGTTCGGACGGATGGCTCCTACGAGCAGTACTTC.

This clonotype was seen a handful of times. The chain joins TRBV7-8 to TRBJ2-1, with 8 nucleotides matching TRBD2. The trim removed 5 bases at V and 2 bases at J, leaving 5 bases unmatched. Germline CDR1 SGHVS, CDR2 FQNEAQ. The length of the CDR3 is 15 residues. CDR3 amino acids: CASSPREGTYNEQFF. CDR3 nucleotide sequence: TGTGCCAGCAGCCCCCGGGAGGGTACCTACAATGAGCAGTTCTTC.

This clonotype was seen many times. The CDR3 reads CASSLTGARYEHEQFF. For the CDR3, the DNA is TGTGCCAGCAGCTTAACGGGGGCGCGTTATGAGCATGAGCAGTTCTTC. The chain carries TRBV7-3 and TRBJ2-1; D perhaps matches TRBD1 (6 bases). The CDR3 loop spans 16 amino acids. Trimming shortened V by 0 bases and J by 8 bases, and 17 bases separated the two germline ends. CDR1 is SGHTA, CDR2 FQGTGA, per germline.

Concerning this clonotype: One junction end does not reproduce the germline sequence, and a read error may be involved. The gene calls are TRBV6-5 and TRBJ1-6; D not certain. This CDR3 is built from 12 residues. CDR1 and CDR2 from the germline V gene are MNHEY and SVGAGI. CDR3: CANSNGNSPLHF. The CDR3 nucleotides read TGTGCCAACAGTAACGGGAATTCACCCCTCCACTTT.

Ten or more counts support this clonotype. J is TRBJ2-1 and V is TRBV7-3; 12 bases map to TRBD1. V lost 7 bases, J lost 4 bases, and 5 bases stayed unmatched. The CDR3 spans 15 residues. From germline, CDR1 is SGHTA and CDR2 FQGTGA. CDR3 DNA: TGTGCCAGCAACATGGGACAGGGGGCTTACAATGAGCAGTTCTTC. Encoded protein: CASNMGQGAYNEQFF. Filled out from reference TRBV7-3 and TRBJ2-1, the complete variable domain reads GAGVSQTPSNKVTEKGKYVELRCDPISGHTALYWYRQSLGQGPEFLIYFQGTGAADDSGLPNDRFFAVRPEGSVSTLKIQRTERGDSAVYLCASNMGQGAYNEQFFGPGTRLTVL.

The CDR3 region has the DNA TGTGCCATCAGTGAATGGGAGAGCCCCCCCAATGAGCAGTTCTTC. This encodes CAISEWESPPNEQFF. This rearrangement joins TRBV10-3 to TRBJ2-1; D is possibly TRBD2 (5 bases). Trimming pared 3 bases from V and 6 bases from J, leaving 15 bases between. The CDR3 is 15 residues long. Germline CDR1 and CDR2: ENHRY and SYGVKD.

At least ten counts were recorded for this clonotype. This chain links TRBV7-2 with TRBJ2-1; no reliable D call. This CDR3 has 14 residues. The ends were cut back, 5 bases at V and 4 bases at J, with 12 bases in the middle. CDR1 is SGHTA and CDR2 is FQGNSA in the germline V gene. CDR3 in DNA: TGTGCCAGCAGCCCAACGGCAGGATACAATGAGCAGTTCTTC. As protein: CASSPTAGYNEQFF.

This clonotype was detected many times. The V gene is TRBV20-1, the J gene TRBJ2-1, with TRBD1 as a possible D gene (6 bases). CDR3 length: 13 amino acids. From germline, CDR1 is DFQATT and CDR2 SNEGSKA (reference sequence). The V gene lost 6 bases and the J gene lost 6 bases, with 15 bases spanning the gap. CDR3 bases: TGCAGTGCGTATTTAGGGGGAATCAATGAGCAGTTCTTC. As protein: CSAYLGGINEQFF.

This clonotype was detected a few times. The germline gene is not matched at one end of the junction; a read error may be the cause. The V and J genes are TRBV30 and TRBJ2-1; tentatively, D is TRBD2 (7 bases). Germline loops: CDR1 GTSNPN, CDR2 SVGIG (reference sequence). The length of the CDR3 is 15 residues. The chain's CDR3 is CARRGGESSYNEQFF. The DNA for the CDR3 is TGTGCCCGGAGGGGGGGAGAAAGCTCCTACAATGAGCAGTTCTTC. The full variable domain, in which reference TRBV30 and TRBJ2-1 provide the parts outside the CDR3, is SQTIHQWPATLVQPVGSPLSLECTVEGTSNPNLYWYRQAAGRGLQLLFYSVGIGQISSEVPQNLSASRPQDRQFILSSKKLLLSDSGFYLCARRGGESSYNEQFFGPGTRLTVL.